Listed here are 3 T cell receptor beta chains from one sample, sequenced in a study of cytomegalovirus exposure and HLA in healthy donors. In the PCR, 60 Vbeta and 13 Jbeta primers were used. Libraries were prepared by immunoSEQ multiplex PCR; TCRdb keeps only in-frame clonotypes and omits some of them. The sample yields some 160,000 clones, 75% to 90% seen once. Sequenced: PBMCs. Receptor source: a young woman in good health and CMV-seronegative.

The CDR3 spells CASSIAHRGSGNTIYF. The CDR3 DNA follows: TGTGCCAGTAGTATAGCACACCGGGGGTCAGGAAACACCATATATTTT. The rearrangement uses TRBV19 and TRBJ1-3; possible D gene TRBD1, 5 bases. This CDR3 region has 16 residues. The V end was cut by 1 base, the J end by 4 bases, with 14 bases between. Germline V gene data show CDR1 as LNHDA and CDR2 as SQIVND (reference sequence).

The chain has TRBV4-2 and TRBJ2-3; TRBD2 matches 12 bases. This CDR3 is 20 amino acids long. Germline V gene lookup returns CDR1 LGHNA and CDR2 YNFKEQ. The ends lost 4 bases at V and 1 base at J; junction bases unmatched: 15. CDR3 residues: CASSRRLAGDPWWGTDTQYF. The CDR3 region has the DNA TGTGCCAGCAGCCGACGACTAGCGGGAGACCCTTGGTGGGGCACAGATACGCAGTATTTT.

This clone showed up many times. The CDR3 spells CASSEAEGGGDTQYF. The CDR3 DNA reads as TGTGCCAGCAGTGAAGCGGAAGGGGGCGGTGATACGCAGTATTTT. This chain connects TRBV6-1 to TRBJ2-3, with 7 bases fitting TRBD1. Germline-derived CDR1 and CDR2 are MNHNS and SASEGT. Trimming removed 0 bases from V and 6 bases from J; junction bases left unmatched: 6. The CDR3 is 15 residues long.